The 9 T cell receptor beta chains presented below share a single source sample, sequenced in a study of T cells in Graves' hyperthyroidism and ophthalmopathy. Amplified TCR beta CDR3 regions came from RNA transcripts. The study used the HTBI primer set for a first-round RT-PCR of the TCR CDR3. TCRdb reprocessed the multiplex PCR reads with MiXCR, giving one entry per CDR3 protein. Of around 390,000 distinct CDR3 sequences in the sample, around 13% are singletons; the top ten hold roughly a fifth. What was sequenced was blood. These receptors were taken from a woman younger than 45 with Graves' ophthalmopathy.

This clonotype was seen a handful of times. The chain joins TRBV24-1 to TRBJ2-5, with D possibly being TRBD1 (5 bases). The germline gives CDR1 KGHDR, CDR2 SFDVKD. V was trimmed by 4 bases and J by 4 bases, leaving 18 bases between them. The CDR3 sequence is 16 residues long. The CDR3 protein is CATSEPQGRGLETQYF. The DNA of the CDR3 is TGTGCCACCAGTGAGCCTCAGGGTCGCGGCTTAGAGACCCAGTACTTC.

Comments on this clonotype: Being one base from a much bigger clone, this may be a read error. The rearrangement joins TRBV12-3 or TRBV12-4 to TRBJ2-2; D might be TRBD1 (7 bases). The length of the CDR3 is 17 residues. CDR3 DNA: TGTGCCAGCAGTTTTTACGGAGGGGGCGCGCTGAAAGGGGAGCTGTCTTTT. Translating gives CASSFYGGGALKGELSF.

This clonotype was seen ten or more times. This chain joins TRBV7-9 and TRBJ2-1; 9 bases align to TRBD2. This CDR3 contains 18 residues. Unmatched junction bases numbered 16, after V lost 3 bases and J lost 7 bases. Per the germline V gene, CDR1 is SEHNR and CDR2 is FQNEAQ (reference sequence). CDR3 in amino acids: CASSFKPGTSREQNEQFF. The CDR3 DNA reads TGTGCCAGCAGCTTCAAGCCTGGGACTAGCAGAGAGCAGAATGAGCAGTTCTTC.

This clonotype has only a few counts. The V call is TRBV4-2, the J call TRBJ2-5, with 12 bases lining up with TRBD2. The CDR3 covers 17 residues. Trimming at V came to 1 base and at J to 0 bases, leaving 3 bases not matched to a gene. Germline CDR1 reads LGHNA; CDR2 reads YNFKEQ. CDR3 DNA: TGTGCCAGCAGCCAAGCAGGACTAGCGGGGTACCAAGAGACCCAGTACTTC. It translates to CASSQAGLAGYQETQYF.

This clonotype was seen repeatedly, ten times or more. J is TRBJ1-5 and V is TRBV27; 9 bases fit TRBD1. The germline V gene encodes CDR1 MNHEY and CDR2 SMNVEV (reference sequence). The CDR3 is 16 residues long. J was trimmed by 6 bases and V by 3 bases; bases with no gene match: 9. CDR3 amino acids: CASSFSGTGNGQPQHF. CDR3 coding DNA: TGTGCCAGCAGTTTCTCGGGGACAGGGAACGGTCAGCCCCAGCATTTT.

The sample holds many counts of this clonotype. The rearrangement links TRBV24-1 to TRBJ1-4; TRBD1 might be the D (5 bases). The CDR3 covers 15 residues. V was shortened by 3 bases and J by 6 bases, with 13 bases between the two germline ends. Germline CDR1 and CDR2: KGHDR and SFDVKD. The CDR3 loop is CATSDPQGSDEKLFF. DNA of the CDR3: TGTGCCACCAGTGATCCCCAGGGTTCTGATGAAAAACTGTTTTTT.

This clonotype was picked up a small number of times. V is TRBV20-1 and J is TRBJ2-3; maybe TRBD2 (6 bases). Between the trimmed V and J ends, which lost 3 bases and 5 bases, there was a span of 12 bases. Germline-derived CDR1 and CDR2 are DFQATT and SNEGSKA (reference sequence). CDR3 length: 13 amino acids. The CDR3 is CSARGQGGDTQYF. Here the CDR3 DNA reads TGCAGTGCTAGGGGCCAGGGAGGAGATACGCAGTATTTT.

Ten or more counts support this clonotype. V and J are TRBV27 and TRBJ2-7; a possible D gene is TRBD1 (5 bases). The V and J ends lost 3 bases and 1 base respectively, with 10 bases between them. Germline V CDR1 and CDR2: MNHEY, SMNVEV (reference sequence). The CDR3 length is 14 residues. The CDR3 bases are TGTGCCAGCAGTTTCATCAGGGCGTCCTACGAGCAGTACTTC. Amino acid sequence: CASSFIRASYEQYF.

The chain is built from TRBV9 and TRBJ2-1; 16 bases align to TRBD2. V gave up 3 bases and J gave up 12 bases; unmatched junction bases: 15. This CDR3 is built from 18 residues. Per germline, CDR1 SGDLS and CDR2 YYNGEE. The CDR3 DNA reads TGTGCCAGCAGCGAAACCGGGACTAGCGGGGGGGCCGGGGAGGGGCAGTTCTTC. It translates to CASSETGTSGGAGEGQFF. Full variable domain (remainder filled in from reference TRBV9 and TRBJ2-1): DSGVTQTPKHLITATGQRVTLRCSPRSGDLSVYWYQQSLDQGLQFLIQYYNGEERAKGNILERFSAQQFPDLHSELNLSSLELGDSALYFCASSETGTSGGAGEGQFFGPGTRLTVL.